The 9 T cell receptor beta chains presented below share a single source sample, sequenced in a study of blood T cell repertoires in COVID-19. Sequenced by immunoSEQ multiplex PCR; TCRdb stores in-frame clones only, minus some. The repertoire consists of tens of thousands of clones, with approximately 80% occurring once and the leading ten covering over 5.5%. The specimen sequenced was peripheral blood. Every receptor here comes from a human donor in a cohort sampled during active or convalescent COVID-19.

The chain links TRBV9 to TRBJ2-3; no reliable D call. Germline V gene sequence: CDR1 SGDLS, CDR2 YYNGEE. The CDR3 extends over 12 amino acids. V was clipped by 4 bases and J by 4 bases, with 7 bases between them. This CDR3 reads CASSPLADTQYF. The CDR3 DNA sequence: TGTGCCAGCAGCCCCCTTGCAGATACGCAGTATTTT.

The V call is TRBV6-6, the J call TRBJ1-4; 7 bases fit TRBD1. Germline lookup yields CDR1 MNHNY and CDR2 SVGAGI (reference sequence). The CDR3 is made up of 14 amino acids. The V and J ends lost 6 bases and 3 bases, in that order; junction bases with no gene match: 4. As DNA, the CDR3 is TGTGCCAGCAGGAGGGACAGCTCTAATGAAAAACTGTTTTTT. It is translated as CASRRDSSNEKLFF.

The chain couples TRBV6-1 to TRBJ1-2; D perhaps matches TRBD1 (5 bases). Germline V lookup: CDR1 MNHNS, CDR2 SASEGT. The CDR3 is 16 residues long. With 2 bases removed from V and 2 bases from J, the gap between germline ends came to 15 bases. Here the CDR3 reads CASSEIPLGANYGYTF. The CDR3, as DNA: TGTGCCAGCAGTGAAATTCCCCTAGGGGCAAACTATGGCTACACCTTC.

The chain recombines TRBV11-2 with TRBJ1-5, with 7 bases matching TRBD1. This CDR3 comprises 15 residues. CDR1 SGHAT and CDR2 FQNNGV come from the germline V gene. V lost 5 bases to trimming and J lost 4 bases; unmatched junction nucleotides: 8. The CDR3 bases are TGTGCCAGCAGCCTAGGCGGGACAGTTAATCAGCCCCAGCATTTT. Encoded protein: CASSLGGTVNQPQHF.

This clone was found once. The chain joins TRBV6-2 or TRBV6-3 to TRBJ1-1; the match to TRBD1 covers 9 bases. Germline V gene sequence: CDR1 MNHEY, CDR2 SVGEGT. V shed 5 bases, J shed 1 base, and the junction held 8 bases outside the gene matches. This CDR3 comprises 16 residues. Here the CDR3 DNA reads TGTGCCAGCAGTCCGACAGGGGGGATGGGGAACACTGAAGCTTTCTTT. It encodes CASSPTGGMGNTEAFF.

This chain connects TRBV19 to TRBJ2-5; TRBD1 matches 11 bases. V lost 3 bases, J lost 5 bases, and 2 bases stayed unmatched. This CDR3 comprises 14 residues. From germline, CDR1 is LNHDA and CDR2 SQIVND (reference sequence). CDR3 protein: CASSIRDRGETQYF. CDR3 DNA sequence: TGTGCCAGTAGTATTCGGGACAGGGGGGAGACCCAGTACTTC.

Here the CDR3 reads CASSAGLAGETQYF. CDR3 bases: TGCGCCAGCAGCGCCGGACTAGCGGGGGAGACCCAGTACTTC. V gene TRBV5-1 combines with J gene TRBJ2-5; TRBD2 matches 12 bases. Germline V lookup: CDR1 SGHRS, CDR2 YFSETQ. Unmatched junction bases numbered 3, after V lost 4 bases and J lost 5 bases. The CDR3 contains 14 residues.

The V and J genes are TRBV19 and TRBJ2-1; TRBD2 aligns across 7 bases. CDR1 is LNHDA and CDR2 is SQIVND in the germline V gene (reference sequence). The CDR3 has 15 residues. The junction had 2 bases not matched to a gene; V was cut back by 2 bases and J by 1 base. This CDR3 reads CASSISGASYNEQFF. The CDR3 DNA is TGTGCCAGTAGTATAAGCGGGGCGTCCTACAATGAGCAGTTCTTC.

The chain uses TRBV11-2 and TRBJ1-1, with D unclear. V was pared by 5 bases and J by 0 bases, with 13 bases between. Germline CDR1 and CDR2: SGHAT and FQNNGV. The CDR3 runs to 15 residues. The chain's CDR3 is CASSPIPSMNTEAFF. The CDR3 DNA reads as TGTGCCAGCAGCCCGATTCCCTCTATGAACACTGAAGCTTTCTTT.